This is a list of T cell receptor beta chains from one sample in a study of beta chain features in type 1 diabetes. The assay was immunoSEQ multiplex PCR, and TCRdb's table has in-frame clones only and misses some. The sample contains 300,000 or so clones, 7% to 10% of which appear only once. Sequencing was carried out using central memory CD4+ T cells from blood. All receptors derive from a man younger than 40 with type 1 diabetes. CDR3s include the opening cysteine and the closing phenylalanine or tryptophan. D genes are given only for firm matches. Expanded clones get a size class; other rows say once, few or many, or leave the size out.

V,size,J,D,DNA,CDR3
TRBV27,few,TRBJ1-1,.,TGTGCCAGCAGTTTGTTCCGTAACACTGAAGCTTTCTTT,CASSLFRNTEAFF
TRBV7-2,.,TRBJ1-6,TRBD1,TGTGCCAGCAGCGCCTACTCAGGGGGCTCCTATAATTCACCCCTCCACTTT,CASSAYSGGSYNSPLHF
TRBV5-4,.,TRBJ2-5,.,TGTGCCAGCAGCTTGGGGGGAGCTTCGCTAGAGGTCCAGTACTTC,CASSLGGASLEVQYF
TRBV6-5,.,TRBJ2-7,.,TGTGCCAGCACCCTATCGGGGCAGGGCGTCAACGAGCAGTACTTC,CASTLSGQGVNEQYF
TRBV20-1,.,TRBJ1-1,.,TGCAGCGCCCGTTTCACTGAAGCTTTCTTT,CSARFTEAFF
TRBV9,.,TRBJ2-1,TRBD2,TGTGCCAGCAGCGTAGGTGTTACTAGCGGGGGGCTCCCCTACAATGAGCAGTTCTTC,CASSVGVTSGGLPYNEQFF
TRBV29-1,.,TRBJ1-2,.,TGCAGCGTTGTGCGGACGGAGCCAGGGGGCTACACCTTC,CSVVRTEPGGYTF
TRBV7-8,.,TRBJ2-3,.,TGTGCCAGCAGCTCTCATTTTCGGGGATACACAGATACGCAGTATTTT,CASSSHFRGYTDTQYF
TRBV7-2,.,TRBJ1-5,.,TGTGCCAGCAGCCCTAACACCGATCAGCCCCAGCATTTT,CASSPNTDQPQHF
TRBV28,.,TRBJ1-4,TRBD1,TGTGCCAGCAACCCCGGGACAGCCGATGAAAAACTGTTTTTT,CASNPGTADEKLFF
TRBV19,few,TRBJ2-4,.,TGTGCCAGTAGTAGACTAGGGGGGACACAAGTCTTC,CASSRLGGTQVF
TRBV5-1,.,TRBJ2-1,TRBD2,TGCGCCAGCAGCCAGGGTCTAGCGGGGGTTTACAATGAGCAGTTCTTC,CASSQGLAGVYNEQFF
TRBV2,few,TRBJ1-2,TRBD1,TGTGCCAGCGCTACCGGGACAGGGCTTCAAGGCTACACCTTC,CASATGTGLQGYTF
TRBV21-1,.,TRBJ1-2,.,TGTGCCAGCAACCACACCAGGGTGACATCCCGGATCTATGGCTACACCTTC,CASNHTRVTSRIYGYTF
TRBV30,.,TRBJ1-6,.,TGTGCCTGGGGAGAGGGACCGAGATCACCCCTCCACTTT,CAWGEGPRSPLHF
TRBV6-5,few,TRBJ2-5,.,TGTGCCAGCAGAAGAGAGACCCAGTACTTC,CASRRETQYF
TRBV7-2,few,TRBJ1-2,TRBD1,TGTGCCAGCAGCAAGGACAGGGAGGGTGGCTACACCTTC,CASSKDREGGYTF
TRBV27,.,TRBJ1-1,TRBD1,TGTGCCAGCAGTCCCCGACAGGGACTCAACACTGAAGCTTTCTTT,CASSPRQGLNTEAFF
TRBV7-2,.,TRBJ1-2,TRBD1,TGTGCCAGCAGCTTAGAAAGCAGACAGGGTACTAACTATGGCTACACCTTC,CASSLESRQGTNYGYTF
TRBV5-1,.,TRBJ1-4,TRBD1,TGCGCCAGCAGCCGGGACAGGGGGCGTGAAAAACTGTTTTTT,CASSRDRGREKLFF
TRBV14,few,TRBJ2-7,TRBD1,TGTGCCAGCAGCCAAGATGTACAGGGGTACTACGAGCAGTACTTC,CASSQDVQGYYEQYF
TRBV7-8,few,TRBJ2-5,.,TGTGCCAGCAGCTTAGCGGGGACGGCCACCCAAGAGACCCAGTACTTC,CASSLAGTATQETQYF
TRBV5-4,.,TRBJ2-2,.,TGTGCCAGCAGCGCCGGGCCTTCCGGGGTCGGGGAGCTGTTTTTT,CASSAGPSGVGELFF
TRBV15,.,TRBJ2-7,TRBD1,TGTGCCACCAGCAGATCCCGACAGGGCTCCTACGAGCAGTACTTC,CATSRSRQGSYEQYF
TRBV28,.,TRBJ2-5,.,TGTGCCAGCAGTCCGGCTAGCAACCAAGAGACCCAGTACTTC,CASSPASNQETQYF
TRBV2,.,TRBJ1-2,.,TGTGCCAGCAGTGCCAGCCGGGACGGCCCTTATGGCTACACCTTC,CASSASRDGPYGYTF
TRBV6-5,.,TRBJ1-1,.,TGTGCCAGCAGTTCCCGAAGGGGGAGATCGAACACTGAAGCTTTCTTT,CASSSRRGRSNTEAFF
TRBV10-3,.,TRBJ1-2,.,TGTGCCATCACCTCTGAGGGAAATGGCTACACCTTC,CAITSEGNGYTF
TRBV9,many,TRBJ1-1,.,TGTGCCAGCAGCGCCGCACTGAACACTGAAGCTTTCTTT,CASSAALNTEAFF
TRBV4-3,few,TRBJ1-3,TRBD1,TGCGCCAGCAGCCCAGAGGGACAGCCCGGAAACACCATATATTTT,CASSPEGQPGNTIYF
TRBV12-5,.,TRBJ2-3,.,TGTGCTAGTGCCTTCACAGATACGCAGTATTTT,CASAFTDTQYF
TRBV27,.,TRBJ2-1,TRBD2,TGTGCCAGCAGTTTAACAGCGGGGGGCAGGAATGAGCAGTTCTTC,CASSLTAGGRNEQFF
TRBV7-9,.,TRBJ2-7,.,TGTGCCAGCAGCCTGCAGGGTGAGCAGTACTTC,CASSLQGEQYF
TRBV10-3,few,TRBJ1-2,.,TGTGCCATCAGAGGTACAGGGCGCGAGGGCGGCTACACCTTC,CAIRGTGREGGYTF
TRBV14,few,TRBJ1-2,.,TGTGCCAGCAGCCCTTTCAGGGTTGGGGGCTACACCTTC,CASSPFRVGGYTF
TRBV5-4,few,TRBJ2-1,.,TGCGCCAGCAGCTTGGACGGGGCGGGTTACAATGAGCAGTTCTTC,CASSLDGAGYNEQFF
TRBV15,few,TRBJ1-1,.,TGTGCCACCAGCAGAGGAGGGGGGAACACTGAAGCTTTCTTT,CATSRGGGNTEAFF
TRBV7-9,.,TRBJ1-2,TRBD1,TGTGCCAGCAGCCGACAGGGATATTATGGCTACACCTTC,CASSRQGYYGYTF
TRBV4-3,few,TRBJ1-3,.,TGCGCCAGCAGCCAAGATGTGGGGAGTTTCGCTGGAAACACCATATATTTT,CASSQDVGSFAGNTIYF
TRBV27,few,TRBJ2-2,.,TGTGCCAGCAGTTTGTGGGCGAACACCGGGGAGCTGTTTTTT,CASSLWANTGELFF
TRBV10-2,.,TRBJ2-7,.,TGCGCCAGCACCGGGCGTAGCTCCTACGAGCAGTACTTC,CASTGRSSYEQYF
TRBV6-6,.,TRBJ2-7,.,TGTGCCAGCACTCGGACGGAGGGCTCCCTTCTCGAGCAGTACTTC,CASTRTEGSLLEQYF
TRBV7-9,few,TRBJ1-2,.,TGTGCCAGCAGCCAGGGAGCGGTCCCAAATTATGGCTACACCTTC,CASSQGAVPNYGYTF
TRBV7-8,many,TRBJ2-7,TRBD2,TGTGCCAGCAGTGGGAGGGAAGATTCCTACGAGCAGTACTTC,CASSGREDSYEQYF
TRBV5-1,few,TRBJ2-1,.,TGCGCCAGCAGCTTGTCAGGGCTGAGTGAGCAGTTCTTC,CASSLSGLSEQFF